This T cell receptor beta chain was sequenced in a study of neurological immune-mediated disorders. Regarding the study as a whole: The repertoires of 18 of 34 multiple sclerosis patients fell into one related-CDR3 cluster (a possible signature) under phylogenetic grouping.

TCRdb re-called the 5' RACE reads with MiXCR, one entry per CDR3 protein. The data contain about 69,000 distinct CDR3 sequences, 3.9% of them singletons. This clonotype has ten or more counts. Its specificity is unknown. CDR1 and CDR2 from the germline V gene are SGHVS and FNYEAQ. After removal of 5 bases from V and 6 bases from J, the junction contained 3 bases not matched to a gene. The length of the CDR3 is 14 residues. The sample was PBMCs. The chain couples TRBV7-6 to TRBJ1-4; 10 bases map to TRBD1. The source of this sequence is a man aged 25-45 years with multiple sclerosis. DNA for the CDR3: TGTGCCAGCAGCGGGACAGGGGAGTATGAAAAACTGTTTTTT. This encodes CASSGTGEYEKLFF.